This TCR beta chain is drawn from a study of T cells in women clearing cervical HPV infection. As for the study in general: Women with histologically confirmed HPV16-related CIN3 or worse, 2 with invasive cancer, served as cases. Blood came at first lesion visit for cases, post-clearance for controls. Study-level results: TRBV6-7 abundance was lower in cases than controls (around 0.1% versus 0.15%).

TCR beta CDR3 amplified by multiplex PCR from approximately 1,200 ng genomic DNA. The data were produced by immunoSEQ multiplex PCR, yet TCRdb's version contains in-frame clones alone and is incomplete. This sample's table has over 25,000 clones. This CDR3 is built from 15 residues. Trimming shortened V by 0 bases and J by 7 bases, and 13 bases separated the two germline ends. The germline V gene has CDR1 MRHNA and CDR2 SNTAGT. In the case of this clone: Antigen specificity is unknown. Coverage ceases 3 residues before the CDR3 finishes, and the germline J gene fills in the end.

The V and J genes are TRBV6-4 and TRBJ1-5, with D hard to call. The source of this sequence is a woman aged 18 to 75 with a cervical HPV16 infection that either progressed to CIN3+ or cleared (not recorded which). The sequenced sample was blood buffy coat. The CDR3 protein is CASSDSATSGQPQHF. CDR3 bases read: TGTGCCAGCAGTGACTCGGCAACCTCCGGGCAGCCC.